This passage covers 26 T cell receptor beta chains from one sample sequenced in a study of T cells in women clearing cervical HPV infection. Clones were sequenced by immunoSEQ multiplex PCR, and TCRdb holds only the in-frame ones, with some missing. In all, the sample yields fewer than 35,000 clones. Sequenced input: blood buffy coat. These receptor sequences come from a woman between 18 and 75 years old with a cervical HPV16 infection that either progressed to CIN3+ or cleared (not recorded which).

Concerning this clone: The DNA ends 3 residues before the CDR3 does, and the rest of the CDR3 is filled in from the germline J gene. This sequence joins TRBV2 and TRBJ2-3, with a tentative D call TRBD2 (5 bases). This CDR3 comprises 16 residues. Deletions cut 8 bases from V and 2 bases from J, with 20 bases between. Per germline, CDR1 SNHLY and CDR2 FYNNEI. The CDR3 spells CASAPAGPGYTDTQYF. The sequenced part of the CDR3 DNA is TGTGCCAGCGCCCCGGCGGGCCCCGGGTACACAGATACG. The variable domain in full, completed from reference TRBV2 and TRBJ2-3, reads EPEVTQTPSHQVTQMGQEVILRCVPISNHLYFYWYRQILGQKVEFLVSFYNNEISEKSEIFDDQFSVERPDGSNFTLKIRSTKLEDSAMYFCASAPAGPGYTDTQYFGPGTRLTVL.

The CDR3 region is CASSLGGSTDTQYF. CDR3 DNA (partial): TGTGCCAGCAGCTTGGGCGGGAGCACAGATACG. This rearrangement joins TRBV5-8 to TRBJ2-3; tentative D call: TRBD2 (5 bases). The read ends 3 residues early relative to the CDR3; the germline J gene fills the gap. Germline assignment: CDR1 SGHTS and CDR2 YDEGEE. The CDR3 sequence is 14 residues long. With 0 bases removed from V and 0 bases from J, the gap between germline ends came to 5 bases.

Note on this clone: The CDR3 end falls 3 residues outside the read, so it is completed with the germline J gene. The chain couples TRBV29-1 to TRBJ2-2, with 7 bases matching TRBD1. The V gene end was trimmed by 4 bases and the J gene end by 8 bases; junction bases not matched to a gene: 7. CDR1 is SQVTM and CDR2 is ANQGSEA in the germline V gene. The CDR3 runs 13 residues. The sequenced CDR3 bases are TGCAGCGTTGCGGGAAAGGGGGCGGGGGAG. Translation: CSVAGKGAGE. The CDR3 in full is CSVAGKGAGELFF.

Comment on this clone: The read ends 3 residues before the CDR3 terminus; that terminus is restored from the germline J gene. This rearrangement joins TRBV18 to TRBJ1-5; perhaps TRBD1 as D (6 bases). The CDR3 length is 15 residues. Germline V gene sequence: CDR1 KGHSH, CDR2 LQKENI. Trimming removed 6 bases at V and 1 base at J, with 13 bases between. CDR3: CASSRGGMSNQPQHF. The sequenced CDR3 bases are TGTGCCAGCTCGCGAGGGGGTATGAGCAATCAGCCC.

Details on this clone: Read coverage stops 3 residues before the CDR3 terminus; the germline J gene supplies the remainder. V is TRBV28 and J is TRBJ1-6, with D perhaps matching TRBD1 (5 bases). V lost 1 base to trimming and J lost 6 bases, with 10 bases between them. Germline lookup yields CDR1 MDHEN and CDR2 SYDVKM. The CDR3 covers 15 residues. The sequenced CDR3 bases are TGTGCCAGCAGTTTATTCGTCGGGGGTAATTCACCC. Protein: CASSLFVGGNSP. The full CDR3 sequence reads CASSLFVGGNSPLHF. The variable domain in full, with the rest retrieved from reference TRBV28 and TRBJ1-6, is DVKVTQSSRYLVKRTGEKVFLECVQDMDHENMFWYRQDPGLGLRLIYFSYDVKMKEKGDIPEGYSVSREKKERFSLILESASTNQTSMYLCASSLFVGGNSPLHFGNGTRLTVT.

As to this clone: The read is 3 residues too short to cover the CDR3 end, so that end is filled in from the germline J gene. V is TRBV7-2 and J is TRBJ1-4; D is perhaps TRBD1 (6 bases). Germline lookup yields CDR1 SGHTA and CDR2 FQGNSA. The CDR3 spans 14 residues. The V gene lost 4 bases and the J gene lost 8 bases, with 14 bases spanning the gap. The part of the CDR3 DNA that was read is TGTGCCAGCAGCTCCGCGGGGGCACGAGAAAAA. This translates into CASSSAGAREK. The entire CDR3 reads CASSSAGAREKLFF.

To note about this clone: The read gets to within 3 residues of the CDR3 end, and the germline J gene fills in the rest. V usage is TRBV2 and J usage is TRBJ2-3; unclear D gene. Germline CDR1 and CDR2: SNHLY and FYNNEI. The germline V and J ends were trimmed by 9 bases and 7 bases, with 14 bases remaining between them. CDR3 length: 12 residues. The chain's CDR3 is CASSPSGYTQYF. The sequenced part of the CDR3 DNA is TGTGCCAGTTCCCCTAGTGGGTATACG.

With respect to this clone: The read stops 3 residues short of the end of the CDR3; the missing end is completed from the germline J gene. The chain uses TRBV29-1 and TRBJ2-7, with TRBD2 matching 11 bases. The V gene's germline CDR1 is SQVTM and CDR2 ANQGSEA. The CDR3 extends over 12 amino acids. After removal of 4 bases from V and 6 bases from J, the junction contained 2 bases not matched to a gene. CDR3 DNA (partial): TGCAGCGTTGTAGCGGGAGGGCGCGAG. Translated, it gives CSVVAGGRE. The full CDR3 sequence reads CSVVAGGREQYF.

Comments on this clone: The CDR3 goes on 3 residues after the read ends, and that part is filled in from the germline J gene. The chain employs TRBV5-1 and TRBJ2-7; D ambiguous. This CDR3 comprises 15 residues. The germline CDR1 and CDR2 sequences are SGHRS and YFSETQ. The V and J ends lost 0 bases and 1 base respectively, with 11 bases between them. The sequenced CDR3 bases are TGCGCCAGCAGCTTGGCCTCCTCTCCGTCCTACGAG. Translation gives CASSLASSPSYE. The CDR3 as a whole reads CASSLASSPSYEQYF.

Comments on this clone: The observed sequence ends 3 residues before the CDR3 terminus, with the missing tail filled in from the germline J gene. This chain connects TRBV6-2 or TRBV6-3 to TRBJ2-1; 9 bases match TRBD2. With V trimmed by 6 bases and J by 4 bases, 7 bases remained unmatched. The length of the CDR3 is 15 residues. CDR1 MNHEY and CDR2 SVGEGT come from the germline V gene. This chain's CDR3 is CASSPELAGYNEQFF. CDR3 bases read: TGTGCCAGCAGCCCCGAGCTAGCGGGATACAATGAG.

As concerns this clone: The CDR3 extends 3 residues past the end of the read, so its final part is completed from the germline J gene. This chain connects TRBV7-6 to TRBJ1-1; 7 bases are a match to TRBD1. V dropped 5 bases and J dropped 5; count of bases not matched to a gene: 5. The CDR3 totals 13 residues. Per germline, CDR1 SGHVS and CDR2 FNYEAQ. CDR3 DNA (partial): TGTGCCAGCAGCGGCCAACAGGGGACTGAA. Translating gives CASSGQQGTE. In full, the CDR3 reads CASSGQQGTEAFF.

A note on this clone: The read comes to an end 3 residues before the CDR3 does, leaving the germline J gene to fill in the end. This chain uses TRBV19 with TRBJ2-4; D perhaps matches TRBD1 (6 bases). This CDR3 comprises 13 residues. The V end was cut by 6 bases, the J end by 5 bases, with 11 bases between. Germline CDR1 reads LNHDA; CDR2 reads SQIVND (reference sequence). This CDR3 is CASSYRDQNIQYF. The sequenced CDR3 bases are TGTGCCAGTAGCTACAGGGACCAAAACATT.

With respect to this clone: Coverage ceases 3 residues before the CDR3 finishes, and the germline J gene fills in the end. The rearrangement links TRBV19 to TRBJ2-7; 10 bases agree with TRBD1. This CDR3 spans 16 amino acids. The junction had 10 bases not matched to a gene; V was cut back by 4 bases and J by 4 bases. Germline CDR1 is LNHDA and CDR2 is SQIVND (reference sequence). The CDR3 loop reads CASSKPGQGMPYEQYF. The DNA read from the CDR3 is TGTGCCAGTAGTAAGCCGGGACAGGGGATGCCTTACGAG.

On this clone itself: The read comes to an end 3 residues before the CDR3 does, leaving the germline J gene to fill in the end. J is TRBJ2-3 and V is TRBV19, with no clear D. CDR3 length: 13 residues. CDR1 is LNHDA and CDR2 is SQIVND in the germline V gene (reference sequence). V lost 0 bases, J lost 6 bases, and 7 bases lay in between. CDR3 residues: CASSIELLDTQYF. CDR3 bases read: TGTGCCAGTAGTATAGAACTCCTCGATACG.

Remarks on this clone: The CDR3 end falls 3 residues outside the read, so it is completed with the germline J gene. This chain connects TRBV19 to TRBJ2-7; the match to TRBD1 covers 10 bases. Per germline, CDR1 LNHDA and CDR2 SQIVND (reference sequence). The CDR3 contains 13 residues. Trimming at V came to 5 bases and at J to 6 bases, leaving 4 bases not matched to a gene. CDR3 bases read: TGTGCCAGTAGTGACAGGGGGCATGGCGAG. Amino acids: CASSDRGHGE. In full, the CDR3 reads CASSDRGHGEQYF.

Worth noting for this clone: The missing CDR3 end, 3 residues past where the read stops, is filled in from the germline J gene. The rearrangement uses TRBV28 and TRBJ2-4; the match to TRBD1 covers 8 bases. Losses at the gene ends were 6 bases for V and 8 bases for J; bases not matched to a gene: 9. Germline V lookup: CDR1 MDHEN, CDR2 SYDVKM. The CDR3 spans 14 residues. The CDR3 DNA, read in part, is TGTGCCAGCAGGGCAGGGGGCAATGGGTACATT. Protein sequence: CASRAGGNGYI. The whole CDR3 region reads CASRAGGNGYIQYF. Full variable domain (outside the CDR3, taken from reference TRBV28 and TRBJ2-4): DVKVTQSSRYLVKRTGEKVFLECVQDMDHENMFWYRQDPGLGLRLIYFSYDVKMKEKGDIPEGYSVSREKKERFSLILESASTNQTSMYLCASRAGGNGYIQYFGAGTRLSVL.

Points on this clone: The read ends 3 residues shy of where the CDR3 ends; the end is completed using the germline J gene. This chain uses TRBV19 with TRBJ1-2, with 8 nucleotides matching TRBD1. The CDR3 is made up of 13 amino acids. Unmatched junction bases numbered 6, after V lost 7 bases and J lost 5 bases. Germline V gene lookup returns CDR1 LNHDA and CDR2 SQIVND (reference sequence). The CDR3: CASMLTGAYGYTF. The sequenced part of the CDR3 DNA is TGTGCCAGTATGTTGACAGGGGCTTATGGC.

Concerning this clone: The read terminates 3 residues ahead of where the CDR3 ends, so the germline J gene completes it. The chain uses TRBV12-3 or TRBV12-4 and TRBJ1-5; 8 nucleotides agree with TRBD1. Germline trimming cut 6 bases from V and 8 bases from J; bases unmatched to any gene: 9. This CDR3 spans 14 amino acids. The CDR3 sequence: CASSQTTGEKPQHF. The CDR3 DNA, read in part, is TGTGCCAGCAGCCAGACGACAGGGGAGAAGCCC.

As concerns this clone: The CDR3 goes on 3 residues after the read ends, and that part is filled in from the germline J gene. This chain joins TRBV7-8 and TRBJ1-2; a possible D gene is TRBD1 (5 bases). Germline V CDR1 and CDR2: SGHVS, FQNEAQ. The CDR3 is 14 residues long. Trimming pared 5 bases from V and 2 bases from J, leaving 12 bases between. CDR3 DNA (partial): TGTGCCAGCAGCCCAACGACAGTAAACTATGGC. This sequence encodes CASSPTTVNYG. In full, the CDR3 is CASSPTTVNYGYTF.

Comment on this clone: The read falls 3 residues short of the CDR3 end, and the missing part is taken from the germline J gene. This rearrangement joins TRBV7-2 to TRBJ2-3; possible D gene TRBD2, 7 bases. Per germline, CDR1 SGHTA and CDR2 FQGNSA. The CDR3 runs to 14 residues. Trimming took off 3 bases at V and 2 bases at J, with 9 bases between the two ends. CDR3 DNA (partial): TGTGCCAGCAGCTTGGGGGGGGCCACAGATACG. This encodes CASSLGGATDT. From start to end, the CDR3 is CASSLGGATDTQYF.

Partial CDR3 DNA: TGTGCCAGAAGCTTGATTGCCTTGGCTAGCACCATCAATGAG. Residues: CARSLIALASTINE. The full-length CDR3 reads as CARSLIALASTINEQFF. The chain carries TRBV5-3 and TRBJ2-1, with a weak D call TRBD2 (5 bases). The CDR3 goes on 3 residues after the read ends, and that part is filled in from the germline J gene. TRBV5-3 is annotated as an ORF whose role is uncertain. The CDR3 sequence is 17 residues long. V shed 1 base and J shed 6 bases, with 20 bases lying between them.

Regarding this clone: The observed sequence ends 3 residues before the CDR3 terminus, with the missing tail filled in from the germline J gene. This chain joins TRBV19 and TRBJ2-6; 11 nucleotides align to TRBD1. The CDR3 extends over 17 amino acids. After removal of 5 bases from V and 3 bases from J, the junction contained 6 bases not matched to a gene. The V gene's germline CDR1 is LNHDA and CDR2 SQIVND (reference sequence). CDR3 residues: CASSLGQGALGANVLTF. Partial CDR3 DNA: TGTGCCAGTAGTCTAGGACAGGGGGCGCTTGGGGCCAACGTC.

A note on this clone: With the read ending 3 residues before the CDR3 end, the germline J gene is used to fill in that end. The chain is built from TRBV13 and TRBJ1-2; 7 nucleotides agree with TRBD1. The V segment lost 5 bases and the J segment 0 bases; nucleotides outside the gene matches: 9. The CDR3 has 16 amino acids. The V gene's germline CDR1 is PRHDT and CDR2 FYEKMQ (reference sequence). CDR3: CASSPNPGQSNYGYTF. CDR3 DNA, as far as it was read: TGTGCCAGCAGCCCCAACCCGGGACAGTCTAACTATGGC.

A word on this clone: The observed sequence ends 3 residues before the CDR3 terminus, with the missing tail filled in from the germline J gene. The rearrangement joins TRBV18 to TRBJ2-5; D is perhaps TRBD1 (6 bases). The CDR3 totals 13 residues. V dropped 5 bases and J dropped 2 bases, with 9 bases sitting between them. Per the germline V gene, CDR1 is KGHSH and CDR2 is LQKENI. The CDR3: CASSIGQQETQYF. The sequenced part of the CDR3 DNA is TGTGCCAGCTCAATAGGACAGCAAGAGACC.

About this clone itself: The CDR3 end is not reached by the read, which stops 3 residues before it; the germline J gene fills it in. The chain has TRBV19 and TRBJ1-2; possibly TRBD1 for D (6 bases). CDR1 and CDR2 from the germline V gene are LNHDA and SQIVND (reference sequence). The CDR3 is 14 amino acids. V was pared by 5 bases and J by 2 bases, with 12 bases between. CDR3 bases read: TGTGCCAGTAGTCTAACAGGGACCAACTATGGC. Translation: CASSLTGTNYG. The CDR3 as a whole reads CASSLTGTNYGYTF.

The CDR3 region is CASSPGGEGNTIYF. Incomplete CDR3 DNA: TGTGCCAGTAGCCCAGGGGGCGAAGGAAACACC. V gene TRBV19 combines with J gene TRBJ1-3; 8 bases line up with TRBD1. Coverage ceases 3 residues before the CDR3 finishes, and the germline J gene fills in the end. Germline loops: CDR1 LNHDA, CDR2 SQIVND (reference sequence). Losses at the gene ends were 6 bases for V and 4 bases for J; bases not matched to a gene: 5. The CDR3 extends over 14 amino acids.